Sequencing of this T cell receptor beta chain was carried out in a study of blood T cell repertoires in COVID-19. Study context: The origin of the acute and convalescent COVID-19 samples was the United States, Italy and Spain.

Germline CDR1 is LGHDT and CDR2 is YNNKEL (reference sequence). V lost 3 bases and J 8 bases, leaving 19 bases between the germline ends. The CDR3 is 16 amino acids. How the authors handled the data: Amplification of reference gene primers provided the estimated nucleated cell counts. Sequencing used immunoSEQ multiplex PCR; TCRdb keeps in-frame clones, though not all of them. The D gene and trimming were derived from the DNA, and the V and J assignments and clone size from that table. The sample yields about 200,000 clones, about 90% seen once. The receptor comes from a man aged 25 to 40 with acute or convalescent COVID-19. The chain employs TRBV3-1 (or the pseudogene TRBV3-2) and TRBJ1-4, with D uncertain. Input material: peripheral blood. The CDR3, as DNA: TGTGCCAGCAGCCACCAAGGGCGGGCTAGATGGGAAAAACTGTTTTTT. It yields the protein CASSHQGRARWEKLFF.